This T cell receptor (beta chain) was documented in a study of shared clonotypes between healthy human individuals. Study outcomes and limitations: Clonotype sharing across donors was expected to vary with sequencing depth. When naive CD4 clonotypes were compared across several donors, around 5% were shared.

CDR3 length: 15 residues. V lost 5 bases, J lost 7 bases, and 17 bases lay in between. CDR1 is SGHNT, CDR2 YENEEA, per germline. This clone was found once. Its antigen is unknown. Method: immunoSEQ multiplex PCR; TCRdb's copy keeps in-frame clones and lacks some. The sample carries roughly 530,000 clones, around 96% recorded once. This clonotype was sampled from a woman between 25 and 40 years old in good health. Sequenced sample: naive CD4+ T cells sorted from blood. Subset in this sample: CD45RA+ positively selected. J is TRBJ2-2 and V is TRBV11-3, with a possible D match to TRBD1 (7 bases). CDR3 coding DNA: TGTGCCAGCAGCAGTGGAGGGGGCTACAGCGGGGAGCTGTTTTTT. Translation: CASSSGGGYSGELFF.